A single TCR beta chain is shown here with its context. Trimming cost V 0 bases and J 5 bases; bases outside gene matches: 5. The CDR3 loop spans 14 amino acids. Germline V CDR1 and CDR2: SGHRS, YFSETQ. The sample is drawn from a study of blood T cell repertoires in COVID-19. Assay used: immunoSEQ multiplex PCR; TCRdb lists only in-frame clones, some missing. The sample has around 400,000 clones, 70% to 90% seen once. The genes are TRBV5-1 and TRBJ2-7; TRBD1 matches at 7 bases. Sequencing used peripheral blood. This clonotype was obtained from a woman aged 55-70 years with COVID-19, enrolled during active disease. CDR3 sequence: CASSLGNRGNEQYF. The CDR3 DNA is TGCGCCAGCAGCTTGGGGAACAGGGGAAACGAGCAGTACTTC.